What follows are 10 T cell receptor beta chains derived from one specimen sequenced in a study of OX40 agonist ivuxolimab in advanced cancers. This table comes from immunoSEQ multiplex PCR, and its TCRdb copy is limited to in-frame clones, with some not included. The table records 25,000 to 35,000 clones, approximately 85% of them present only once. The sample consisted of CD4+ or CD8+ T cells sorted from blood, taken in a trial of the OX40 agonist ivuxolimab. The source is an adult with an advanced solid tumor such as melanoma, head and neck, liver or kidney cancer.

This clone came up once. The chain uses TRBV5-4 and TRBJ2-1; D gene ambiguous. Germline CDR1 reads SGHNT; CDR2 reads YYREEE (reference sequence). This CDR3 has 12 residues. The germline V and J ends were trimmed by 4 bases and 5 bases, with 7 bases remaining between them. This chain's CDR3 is CASSTWDNEQFF. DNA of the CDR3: TGTGCCAGCAGCACCTGGGACAATGAGCAGTTCTTC.

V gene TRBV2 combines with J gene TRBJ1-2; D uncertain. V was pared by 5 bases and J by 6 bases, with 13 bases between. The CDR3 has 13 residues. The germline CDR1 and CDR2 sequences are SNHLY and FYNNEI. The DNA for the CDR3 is TGTGCCAGCAGTCCAGGACGCGGTCATGGCTACACCTTC. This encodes CASSPGRGHGYTF.

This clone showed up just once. This CDR3 is CASRTPVANTEAFF. CDR3 bases: TGTGCCAGCAGGACCCCCGTGGCCAACACTGAAGCTTTCTTT. This chain connects TRBV28 to TRBJ1-1; D not certain. This CDR3 has 14 residues. The V gene lost 6 bases and the J gene lost 2 bases, with 13 bases spanning the gap. The germline gives CDR1 MDHEN, CDR2 SYDVKM.

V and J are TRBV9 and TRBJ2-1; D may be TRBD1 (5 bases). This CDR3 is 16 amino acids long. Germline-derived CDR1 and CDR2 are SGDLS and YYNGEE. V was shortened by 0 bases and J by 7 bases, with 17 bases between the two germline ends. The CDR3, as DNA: TGTGCCAGCAGCGTAGCGCAGGGTTTTTACGTGAATGAGCAGTTCTTC. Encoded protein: CASSVAQGFYVNEQFF. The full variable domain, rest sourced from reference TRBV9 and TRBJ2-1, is DSGVTQTPKHLITATGQRVTLRCSPRSGDLSVYWYQQSLDQGLQFLIQYYNGEERAKGNILERFSAQQFPDLHSELNLSSLELGDSALYFCASSVAQGFYVNEQFFGPGTRLTVL.

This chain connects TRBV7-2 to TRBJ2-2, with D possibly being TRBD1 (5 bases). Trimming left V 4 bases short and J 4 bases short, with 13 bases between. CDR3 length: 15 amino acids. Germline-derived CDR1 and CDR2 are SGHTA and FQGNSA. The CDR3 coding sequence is TGTGCCAGCAGCTCCCTCAGGGCCGTCACCGGGGAGCTGTTTTTT. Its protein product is CASSSLRAVTGELFF.

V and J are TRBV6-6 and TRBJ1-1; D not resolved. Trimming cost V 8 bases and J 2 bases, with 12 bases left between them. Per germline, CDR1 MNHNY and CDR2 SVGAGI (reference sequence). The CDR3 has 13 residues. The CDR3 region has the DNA TGTGCCAGCGCGCTAAGGGTTAACACTGAAGCTTTCTTT. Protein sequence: CASALRVNTEAFF.

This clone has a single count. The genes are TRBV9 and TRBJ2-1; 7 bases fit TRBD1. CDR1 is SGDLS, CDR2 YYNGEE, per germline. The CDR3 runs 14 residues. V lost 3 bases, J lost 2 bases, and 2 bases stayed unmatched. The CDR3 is CASSGTGAYNEQFF. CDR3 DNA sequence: TGTGCCAGCAGCGGGACAGGAGCCTACAATGAGCAGTTCTTC.

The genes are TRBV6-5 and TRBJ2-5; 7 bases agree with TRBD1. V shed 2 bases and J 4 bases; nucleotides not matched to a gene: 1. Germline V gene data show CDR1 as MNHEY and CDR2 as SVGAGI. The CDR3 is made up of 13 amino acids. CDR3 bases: TGTGCCAGCAGTTACAGGGGGCGAGAGACCCAGTACTTC. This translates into CASSYRGRETQYF.

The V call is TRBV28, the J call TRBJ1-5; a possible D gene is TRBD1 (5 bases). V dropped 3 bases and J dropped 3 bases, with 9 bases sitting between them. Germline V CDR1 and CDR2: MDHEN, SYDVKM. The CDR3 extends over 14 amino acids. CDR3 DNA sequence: TGTGCCAGCAGTTTCCGACAGCCCAATCAGCCCCAGCATTTT. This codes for CASSFRQPNQPQHF.

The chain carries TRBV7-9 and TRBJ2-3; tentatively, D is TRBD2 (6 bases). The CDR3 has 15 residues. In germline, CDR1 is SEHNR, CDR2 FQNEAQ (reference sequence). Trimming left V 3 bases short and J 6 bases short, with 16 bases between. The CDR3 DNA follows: TGTGCCAGCAGCTTCTTGGAGGGTGGGCCGGATACGCAGTATTTT. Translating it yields CASSFLEGGPDTQYF.